The 10 T cell receptor beta chains below come from one sample, sequenced in a study of blood T cell repertoires in COVID-19. The method was immunoSEQ multiplex PCR; TCRdb's version includes in-frame clones alone and lacks a portion of them. This sample has 90,000 to 100,000 clones, with over 70% found just once. Sequenced material: peripheral blood. These TCRs come from a man between 65 and 85 years old with acute or convalescent COVID-19.

A word on this clone: In the same sample, other DNA sequences code for this CDR3. This chain links TRBV27 with TRBJ1-5; D is undetermined. V gave up 2 bases and J gave up 4 bases, with 6 bases separating them. CDR3 length: 13 amino acids. The germline V gene has CDR1 MNHEY and CDR2 SMNVEV (reference sequence). The CDR3 is CASSLRENQPQHF. Here the CDR3 DNA reads TGTGCCAGCAGTTTAAGAGAGAATCAGCCCCAGCATTTT.

The V gene is TRBV19, the J gene TRBJ2-3, with no clear D. The CDR3 loop spans 12 amino acids. Germline V gene lookup returns CDR1 LNHDA and CDR2 SQIVND (reference sequence). V lost 4 bases to trimming and J lost 4 bases, with 6 bases between them. The CDR3 region has the DNA TGTGCCAGTAGTAATGAGGCAGATACGCAGTATTTT. This sequence encodes CASSNEADTQYF. Combining the CDR3 with reference TRBV19 and TRBJ2-3 gives the whole variable domain DGGITQSPKYLFRKEGQNVTLSCEQNLNHDAMYWYRQDPGQGLRLIYYSQIVNDFQKGDIAEGYSVSREKKESFPLTVTSAQKNPTAFYLCASSNEADTQYFGPGTRLTVL.

The chain is built from TRBV27 and TRBJ1-2, with 8 positions matching TRBD1. The J segment lost 1 base and the V segment lost 5 bases, leaving 12 bases of the junction unmatched. The CDR3 is 17 amino acids. Germline-derived CDR1 and CDR2 are MNHEY and SMNVEV (reference sequence). The CDR3 loop reads CASSPRDRTDINYGYTF. The CDR3 DNA is TGTGCCAGCAGTCCCAGGGACAGGACGGACATTAACTATGGCTACACCTTC.

For this clone: One end of the junction is discordant with germline, which a read error may explain. DNA for the CDR3: TGCGCCAGCAATTCCGGGACAGGCAGTCTTCTCGACTTC. Its protein is CASNSGTGSLLDF. The chain uses TRBV5-1 and TRBJ2-7; 8 positions agree with TRBD1. CDR3 length: 13 amino acids. CDR1 and CDR2 (germline): SGHRS, YFSETQ. The full variable domain, with the rest looked up from reference TRBV5-1 and TRBJ2-7, is KAGVTQTPRYLIKTRGQQVTLSCSPISGHRSVSWYQQTPGQGLQFLFEYFSETQRNKGNFPGRFSGRQFSNSRSEMNVSTLELGDSALYLCASNSGTGSLLDFGPGTRLTVT.

This CDR3 reads CASSPPGLAGDNEQFF. CDR3 nucleotide sequence: TGTGCCAGCTCACCACCCGGTCTAGCGGGTGACAATGAGCAGTTCTTC. The V call is TRBV18, the J call TRBJ2-1, with 8 bases fitting TRBD2. CDR3 length equals 16 residues. The V segment lost 0 bases and the J segment 5 bases; nucleotides outside the gene matches: 6. CDR1 is KGHSH, CDR2 LQKENI, per germline.

This chain uses TRBV30 with TRBJ1-1; D not certain. The germline CDR1 and CDR2 sequences are GTSNPN and SVGIG (reference sequence). The CDR3 has 14 amino acids. Trimming took 0 bases from V and 1 from J, leaving 9 bases between them. CDR3 DNA: TGTGCCTGGAGTGTAGTTCCGGGGAACACTGAAGCTTTCTTT. Its translation is CAWSVVPGNTEAFF.

The chain employs TRBV5-1 and TRBJ2-5; D ambiguous. The CDR3 is 14 residues long. Germline V gene sequence: CDR1 SGHRS, CDR2 YFSETQ. V lost 0 bases to trimming and J lost 0 bases, with 6 bases between them. The CDR3 protein is CASSLVAYQETQYF. The CDR3 DNA reads TGCGCCAGCAGCTTGGTGGCTTACCAAGAGACCCAGTACTTC.

J is TRBJ2-1 and V is TRBV2, with 11 bases identical to TRBD2. This CDR3 contains 16 residues. V shed 2 bases, J shed 10 bases, and the junction held 10 bases outside the gene matches. Looked up from germline, CDR1 is SNHLY and CDR2 is FYNNEI. Here the CDR3 reads CASSETTSGSYREQFF. In DNA form, the CDR3 reads TGTGCCAGCAGTGAAACAACTAGCGGGAGTTATCGGGAGCAGTTCTTC.

This chain connects TRBV28 to TRBJ2-6; D ambiguous. CDR3 length: 15 residues. V was clipped by 5 bases and J by 2 bases, with 10 bases between them. The germline V gene encodes CDR1 MDHEN and CDR2 SYDVKM. CDR3 nucleotides: TGTGCCAGCAGTCCCAGGTTTCCTGGGGCCAACGTCCTGACTTTC. It encodes CASSPRFPGANVLTF. Full variable domain (remainder filled in from reference TRBV28 and TRBJ2-6): DVKVTQSSRYLVKRTGEKVFLECVQDMDHENMFWYRQDPGLGLRLIYFSYDVKMKEKGDIPEGYSVSREKKERFSLILESASTNQTSMYLCASSPRFPGANVLTFGAGSRLTVL.

This clone was counted a few times. The chain is built from TRBV9 and TRBJ2-2; D gene ambiguous. Per the germline V gene, CDR1 is SGDLS and CDR2 is YYNGEE. The CDR3 length is 13 residues. V gave up 4 bases and J gave up 6 bases, with 10 bases separating them. CDR3 sequence (DNA): TGTGCCAGCAGCAAAAGCGACGCCGGGGAGCTGTTTTTT. Residues: CASSKSDAGELFF.